Shown below are 17 T cell receptor beta chains from a single sample sequenced in a study of blood T cell repertoires in COVID-19. The method was immunoSEQ multiplex PCR; TCRdb's version includes in-frame clones alone and lacks a portion of them. The top ten hold 11% of the sample, which has about 120,000 clones, over 75% seen once. The sequenced sample was peripheral blood. These receptors were collected from an elderly man with acute or convalescent COVID-19.

The V call is TRBV4-3, the J call TRBJ1-2; no reliable D call. V lost 1 base to trimming and J lost 4 bases, with 13 bases between them. The CDR3 contains 15 residues. The germline CDR1 and CDR2 sequences are LGHNA and YSLEER. CDR3 in DNA: TGCGCCAGCAGCCAAGGCAGGTCGGAATCCTATGGCTACACCTTC. Translated, it gives CASSQGRSESYGYTF.

The gene calls are TRBV5-6 and TRBJ1-2, with D perhaps matching TRBD1 (6 bases). The CDR3 length is 13 residues. V lost 0 bases, J lost 5 bases, and 8 bases lay in between. Germline V CDR1 and CDR2: SGHDT, YYEEEE. In DNA, the CDR3 is TGTGCCAGCAGCTTGGCGCAGGGGTATGGCTACACCTTC. Protein sequence: CASSLAQGYGYTF.

This chain joins TRBV7-2 and TRBJ2-1; D call uncertain. This CDR3 contains 15 residues. The V end was cut by 5 bases, the J end by 0 bases, with 11 bases between. Germline lookup yields CDR1 SGHTA and CDR2 FQGNSA. In nucleotides, the CDR3 is TGTGCCAGCAGCCCCGACTTCAGCTCCTACAATGAGCAGTTCTTC. Translation: CASSPDFSSYNEQFF.

This clone was detected many times. This rearrangement joins TRBV5-5 to TRBJ1-2; the D gene is possibly TRBD1 (6 bases). This CDR3 spans 15 amino acids. The germline V gene encodes CDR1 SGHKS and CDR2 YYEKEE (reference sequence). Deletions cut 2 bases from V and 3 bases from J, with 14 bases between. Here the CDR3 reads CASSFTRGRDYGYTF. CDR3 bases: TGTGCCAGCAGCTTCACCAGGGGAAGGGACTATGGCTACACCTTC. The full variable domain, completed using reference TRBV5-5 and TRBJ1-2, is DAGVTQSPTHLIKTRGQQVTLRCSPISGHKSVSWYQQVLGQGPQFIFQYYEKEERGRGNFPDRFSARQFPNYSSELNVNALLLGDSALYLCASSFTRGRDYGYTFGSGTRLTVV.

The chain is built from TRBV5-8 and TRBJ1-4; D is ambiguous. CDR1 is SGHTS and CDR2 is YDEGEE in the germline V gene. Trimming shortened V by 1 base and J by 5 bases, and 18 bases separated the two germline ends. The CDR3 is 17 residues long. CDR3: CASSLFGGPTENEKLFF. The CDR3 DNA sequence: TGTGCCAGCAGCTTGTTTGGAGGCCCTACAGAAAATGAAAAACTGTTTTTT.

The chain employs TRBV3-1 (or the pseudogene TRBV3-2) and TRBJ1-1; the match to TRBD1 covers 8 bases. Germline loops: CDR1 LGHDT, CDR2 YNNKEL (reference sequence). V was pared by 2 bases and J by 7 bases, with 9 bases of the junction left unmatched. The CDR3 has 15 amino acids. The CDR3 region is CASSQQYYGTGEAFF. In DNA, the CDR3 is TGTGCCAGCAGCCAACAATATTACGGGACAGGTGAAGCTTTCTTT.

For this clone: The germline gene is not matched at one end of the junction; a read error may be the cause. V usage is TRBV7-2 and J usage is TRBJ1-1; TRBD1 aligns across 9 bases. CDR1 and CDR2 from the germline V gene are SGHTA and FQGNSA. The CDR3 loop spans 17 amino acids. CDR3 DNA: TGTGCCAGCAGCTTGGCCAAGGGACAGGGAGTGAAGACTGAAGCTTTCTTT. Amino acid sequence: CASSLAKGQGVKTEAFF.

This chain links TRBV5-5 with TRBJ2-5, with 12 bases matching TRBD2. V lost 0 bases to trimming and J lost 5 bases; unmatched junction nucleotides: 2. Germline lookup yields CDR1 SGHKS and CDR2 YYEKEE (reference sequence). This CDR3 has 15 amino acids. The CDR3 reads CASSLGLAGVETQYF. The DNA of the CDR3 is TGTGCCAGCAGCTTGGGACTAGCGGGAGTGGAGACCCAGTACTTC.

V gene TRBV3-1 (or the pseudogene TRBV3-2) combines with J gene TRBJ2-7; D gene ambiguous. V gave up 4 bases and J gave up 0 bases, with 7 bases separating them. The CDR3 runs 13 residues. Germline lookup yields CDR1 LGHDT and CDR2 YNNKEL (reference sequence). The CDR3: CASSPTGSYEQYF. CDR3 nucleotides: TGTGCCAGCAGCCCAACCGGCTCCTACGAGCAGTACTTC.

This clone came up once. The gene calls are TRBV5-8 and TRBJ2-3; 12 bases line up with TRBD1. Germline V lookup: CDR1 SGHTS, CDR2 YDEGEE. The CDR3 has 15 amino acids. Trimming took 4 bases from V and 6 from J; bases not matched to a gene: 6. CDR3 sequence: CASSAGQGALDTQYF. The CDR3, as DNA: TGTGCCAGCAGCGCGGGACAGGGGGCTTTGGATACGCAGTATTTT. The whole variable domain, remainder taken from reference TRBV5-8 and TRBJ2-3, is EAGVTQSPTHLIKTRGQQATLRCSPISGHTSVYWYQQALGLGLQFLLWYDEGEERNRGNFPPRFSGRQFPNYSSELNVNALELEDSALYLCASSAGQGALDTQYFGPGTRLTVL.

The chain combines TRBV10-3 with TRBJ1-3; D not certain. V lost 0 bases and J lost 4, with 10 bases in between. Germline V lookup: CDR1 ENHRY, CDR2 SYGVKD. The CDR3 spans 15 residues. The CDR3, as DNA: TGTGCCATCAGTGAGTCCCAGGATCCGGGAAACACCATATATTTT. It encodes CAISESQDPGNTIYF.

This chain connects TRBV5-1 to TRBJ1-1; 8 nucleotides match TRBD1. Unmatched junction bases numbered 5, after V lost 3 bases and J lost 4 bases. Germline values: CDR1 SGHRS, CDR2 YFSETQ. The CDR3 has 14 residues. The CDR3 nucleotides read TGCGCCAGCAGCTACAGGGGGTACGGCACTGAAGCTTTCTTT. Its protein is CASSYRGYGTEAFF. The variable domain in full, with the rest retrieved from reference TRBV5-1 and TRBJ1-1, is KAGVTQTPRYLIKTRGQQVTLSCSPISGHRSVSWYQQTPGQGLQFLFEYFSETQRNKGNFPGRFSGRQFSNSRSEMNVSTLELGDSALYLCASSYRGYGTEAFFGQGTRLTVV.

V and J are TRBV2 and TRBJ1-3; D perhaps matches TRBD1 (5 bases). Trimming took off 6 bases at V and 0 bases at J, with 15 bases between the two ends. This CDR3 is built from 16 residues. CDR1 is SNHLY, CDR2 FYNNEI, per germline. CDR3 in amino acids: CASSAGGMVSGNTIYF. In nucleotides, the CDR3 is TGTGCCAGCAGCGCTGGGGGGATGGTCTCTGGAAACACCATATATTTT.

The J gene is TRBJ1-5, the V gene TRBV24-1; 10 nucleotides match TRBD1. Germline lookup yields CDR1 KGHDR and CDR2 SFDVKD. V trimming: 7 bases; J trimming: 4 bases; junction bases outside the gene matches: 3. This CDR3 region has 14 residues. The DNA of the CDR3 is TGTGCCACCAGCCCGGGACAGGGGAATCAGCCCCAGCATTTT. This sequence encodes CATSPGQGNQPQHF.

The chain recombines TRBV6-6 with TRBJ2-3, with 7 bases that match TRBD1. V lost 0 bases to trimming and J lost 6 bases; unmatched junction nucleotides: 6. This CDR3 comprises 15 residues. The germline gives CDR1 MNHNY, CDR2 SVGAGI (reference sequence). The CDR3 region is CASSYSRGGGDTQYF. CDR3 nucleotides: TGTGCCAGCAGTTACTCGAGAGGGGGCGGCGATACGCAGTATTTT.

The gene calls are TRBV10-3 and TRBJ2-5; 8 bases agree with TRBD2. Germline V lookup: CDR1 ENHRY, CDR2 SYGVKD. Germline trimming cut 9 bases from V and 1 base from J; bases unmatched to any gene: 1. CDR3 length: 12 residues. Here the CDR3 reads CAISGTQETQYF. CDR3 bases: TGTGCCATTAGCGGGACCCAAGAGACCCAGTACTTC.

This chain joins TRBV6-5 and TRBJ1-2, with 10 positions matching TRBD1. Per the germline V gene, CDR1 is MNHEY and CDR2 is SVGAGI. Trimming cost V 6 bases and J 3 bases; bases outside gene matches: 4. The CDR3 length is 14 residues. CDR3 sequence (DNA): TGTGCCAGCAGCCCGACAGGGGGCTACTATGGCTACACCTTC. This translates into CASSPTGGYYGYTF.